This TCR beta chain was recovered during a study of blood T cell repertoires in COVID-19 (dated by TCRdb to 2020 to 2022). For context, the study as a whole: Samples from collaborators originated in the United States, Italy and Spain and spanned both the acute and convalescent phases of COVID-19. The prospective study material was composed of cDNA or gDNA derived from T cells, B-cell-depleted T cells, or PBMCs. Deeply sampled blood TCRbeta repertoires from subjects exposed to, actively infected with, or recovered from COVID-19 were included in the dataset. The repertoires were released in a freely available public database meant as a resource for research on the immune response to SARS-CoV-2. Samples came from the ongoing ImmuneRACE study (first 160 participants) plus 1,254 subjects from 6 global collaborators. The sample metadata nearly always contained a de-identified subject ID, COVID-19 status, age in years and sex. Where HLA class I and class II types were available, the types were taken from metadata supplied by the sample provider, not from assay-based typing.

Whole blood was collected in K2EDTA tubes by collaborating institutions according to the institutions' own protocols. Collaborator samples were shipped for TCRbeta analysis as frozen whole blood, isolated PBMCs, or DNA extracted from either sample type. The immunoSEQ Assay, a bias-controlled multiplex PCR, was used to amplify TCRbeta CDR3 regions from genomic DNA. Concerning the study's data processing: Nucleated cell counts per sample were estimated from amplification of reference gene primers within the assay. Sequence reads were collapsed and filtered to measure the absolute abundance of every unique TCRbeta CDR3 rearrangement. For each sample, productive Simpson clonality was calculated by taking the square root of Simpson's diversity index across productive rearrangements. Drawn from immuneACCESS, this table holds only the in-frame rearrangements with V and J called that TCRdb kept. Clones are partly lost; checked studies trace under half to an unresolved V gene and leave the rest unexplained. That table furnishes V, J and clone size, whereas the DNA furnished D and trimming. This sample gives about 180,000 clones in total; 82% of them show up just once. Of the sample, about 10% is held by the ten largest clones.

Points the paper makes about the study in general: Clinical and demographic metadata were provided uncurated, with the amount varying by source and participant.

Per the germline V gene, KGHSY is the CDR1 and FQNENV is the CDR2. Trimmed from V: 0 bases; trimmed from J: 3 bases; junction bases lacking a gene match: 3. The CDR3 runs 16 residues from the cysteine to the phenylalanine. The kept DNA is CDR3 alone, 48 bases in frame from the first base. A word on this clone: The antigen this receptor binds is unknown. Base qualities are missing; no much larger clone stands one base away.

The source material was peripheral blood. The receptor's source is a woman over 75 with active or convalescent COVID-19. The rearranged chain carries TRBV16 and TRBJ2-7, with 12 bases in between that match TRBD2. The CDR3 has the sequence CASSQSKTSGGYEQYF. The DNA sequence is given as TGTGCCAGCAGCCAATCTAAGACTAGCGGGGGCTACGAGCAGTACTTC.